These 20 T cell receptor beta chains came from one sample sequenced in a study of a mutant IDH1 vaccine in newly diagnosed glioma. This sample's time point: week 47, end of study. Every vaccine dose comprised 300 ug of mutant IDH1 20-mer peptide plus topical imiquimod. Clones were read by immunoSEQ multiplex PCR, and TCRdb kept only the in-frame ones, dropping some. Of about 23,000 clones in the sample, less than 90% were seen once. Their antigens are not known. Here the sequenced sample was PBMCs, taken from a glioma patient whose treatment included an IDH1 peptide vaccine. These TCRs come from a man aged 35-49 years with glioma.

The V call is TRBV9, the J call TRBJ1-2; 7 nucleotides align to TRBD1. The CDR3 has 13 amino acids. V gave up 5 bases and J gave up 8 bases; unmatched junction bases: 9. The V gene's germline CDR1 is SGDLS and CDR2 YYNGEE. The CDR3 nucleotides are TGTGCCAGCAGTCAAGACAGGGTTCGGGGCTACACCTTC. Translated: CASSQDRVRGYTF.

The chain joins TRBV19 to TRBJ2-7; 7 bases agree with TRBD1. CDR3 size: 14 residues. V gave up 4 bases and J gave up 3 bases; unmatched junction bases: 6. CDR1 LNHDA and CDR2 SQIVND come from the germline V gene (reference sequence). CDR3 loop: CASSTDRVSYEQYF. The CDR3 DNA follows: TGTGCCAGTAGTACCGACAGGGTAAGCTACGAGCAGTACTTC.

The V and J genes are TRBV29-1 and TRBJ2-7; TRBD1 matches 7 bases. CDR3 length: 13 residues. After removal of 3 bases from V and 3 bases from J, the junction contained 5 bases not matched to a gene. Germline CDR1 reads SQVTM; CDR2 reads ANQGSEA. In DNA, the CDR3 is TGCAGCGTTGAGGTGTACAGGGGCTACGAGCAGTACTTC. It yields the protein CSVEVYRGYEQYF.

As DNA, the CDR3 is TGTGCCAGCAGCCCCGACGGTGGATATGGGGGGGAGCAGTACTTC. This gives the protein CASSPDGGYGGEQYF. The chain couples TRBV5-8 to TRBJ2-7, with a weak D call TRBD2 (6 bases). Per the germline V gene, CDR1 is SGHTS and CDR2 is YDEGEE. Trimming took 4 bases from V and 7 from J, leaving 21 bases between them. The CDR3 is made up of 15 amino acids.

The rearrangement joins TRBV27 to TRBJ2-7, with D tentatively TRBD1 or TRBD2 (5 bases each). Germline V lookup: CDR1 MNHEY, CDR2 SMNVEV (reference sequence). This CDR3 contains 15 residues. The V end was cut by 5 bases, the J end by 0 bases, with 14 bases between. The CDR3 is CASSLGPGGSYEQYF. The DNA of the CDR3 is TGTGCCAGCAGTCTGGGGCCTGGAGGCTCCTACGAGCAGTACTTC.

The chain is built from TRBV2 and TRBJ1-3; no clear D. Trimming cost V 5 bases and J 4 bases, with 21 bases left between them. This CDR3 has 17 amino acids. Germline CDR1 reads SNHLY; CDR2 reads FYNNEI. The CDR3 loop reads CASSPSGQALGGNTIYF. The CDR3 DNA reads TGTGCCAGCAGTCCAAGTGGGCAGGCCTTAGGAGGAAACACCATATATTTT. Based on the CDR3 plus reference TRBV2 and TRBJ1-3, the full variable domain is EPEVTQTPSHQVTQMGQEVILRCVPISNHLYFYWYRQILGQKVEFLVSFYNNEISEKSEIFDDQFSVERPDGSNFTLKIRSTKLEDSAMYFCASSPSGQALGGNTIYFGEGSWLTVV.

The chain combines TRBV7-9 with TRBJ2-5; D is possibly TRBD1 (8 bases). Germline V CDR1 and CDR2: SEHNR, FQNEAQ (reference sequence). V shed 5 bases and J shed 7 bases, with 20 bases lying between them. CDR3 length: 15 residues. CDR3 in DNA: TGTGCCAGCAGCCGAACACAGGGGGGGACGGGGACCCAGTACTTC. Amino acids: CASSRTQGGTGTQYF.

Here the CDR3 reads CAISGTEYQETQYF. The CDR3 DNA sequence: TGTGCCATCAGTGGGACAGAGTACCAAGAGACCCAGTACTTC. V is TRBV10-3 and J is TRBJ2-5; a weak D match, TRBD1 (6 bases). The germline V gene has CDR1 ENHRY and CDR2 SYGVKD. V was shortened by 4 bases and J by 0 bases, with 9 bases between the two germline ends. The CDR3 covers 14 residues.

The chain combines TRBV12-5 with TRBJ1-2; 9 nucleotides line up with TRBD1. CDR1 LGHNT and CDR2 FRNRAP come from the germline V gene. The length of the CDR3 is 16 residues. V trimming: 6 bases; J trimming: 3 bases; junction bases outside the gene matches: 11. The CDR3, as DNA: TGTGCTAGTGGCCTCCTCCCCCGGGACAGGGACTATGGCTACACCTTC. The encoded protein is CASGLLPRDRDYGYTF.

The V call is TRBV5-1, the J call TRBJ1-1, with D possibly matching TRBD1 (5 bases). The CDR3 spans 14 residues. Trimming removed 4 bases from V and 3 bases from J, with 13 bases in between. CDR1 and CDR2 from the germline V gene are SGHRS and YFSETQ. CDR3 loop: CASSPGGWDTEAFF. CDR3 DNA: TGCGCCAGCAGCCCTGGGGGGTGGGACACTGAAGCTTTCTTT.

The chain links TRBV6-6 to TRBJ2-1, with no clear D. This CDR3 has 11 amino acids. The V gene lost 8 bases and the J gene lost 7 bases, with 9 bases spanning the gap. Germline-derived CDR1 and CDR2 are MNHNY and SVGAGI (reference sequence). The CDR3: CASAILNEQFF. The CDR3 coding sequence is TGTGCCAGCGCCATCCTAAATGAGCAGTTCTTC.

The chain links TRBV10-3 to TRBJ2-6; the D call may be TRBD1 or TRBD2 (7 bases each). CDR1 ENHRY and CDR2 SYGVKD come from the germline V gene. The CDR3 is 16 amino acids. V was pared by 3 bases and J by 2 bases, with 11 bases between. The CDR3 region is CAISDRGGTGANVLTF. The CDR3 nucleotides read TGTGCCATCAGTGACAGGGGGGGCACTGGGGCCAACGTCCTGACTTTC.

This chain joins TRBV9 and TRBJ2-5; 7 nucleotides align to TRBD1. The J segment lost 0 bases and the V segment lost 4 bases, leaving 15 bases of the junction unmatched. Germline values: CDR1 SGDLS, CDR2 YYNGEE. CDR3 length: 18 residues. This CDR3 reads CASSPPWTGRTYQETQYF. CDR3 sequence (DNA): TGTGCCAGCAGCCCGCCATGGACAGGCCGAACGTACCAAGAGACCCAGTACTTC.

The chain is built from TRBV14 and TRBJ1-4, with a tentative D call TRBD1 (5 bases). Germline V gives CDR1 SGHDN, CDR2 FVKESK. Trimming took off 0 bases at V and 8 bases at J, with 13 bases between the two ends. The CDR3 runs to 15 residues. This CDR3 reads CASSQDLRQGEKLFF. The CDR3 nucleotides read TGTGCCAGCAGCCAAGATCTTCGGCAGGGAGAAAAACTGTTTTTT.

The rearrangement uses TRBV4-2 and TRBJ2-1; unclear D gene. This CDR3 is built from 14 residues. V was pared by 1 base and J by 7 bases, with 11 bases between. In germline, CDR1 is LGHNA, CDR2 YNFKEQ. For the CDR3, the DNA is TGTGCCAGCAGCCAAGGGCAGGAAGGAAATGAGCAGTTCTTC. It specifies CASSQGQEGNEQFF.

J is TRBJ2-7 and V is TRBV28; no firm D call. From germline, CDR1 is MDHEN and CDR2 SYDVKM. The ends were cut back, 7 bases at V and 2 bases at J, with 9 bases in the middle. The CDR3 consists of 12 residues. The CDR3 DNA is TGTGCCAGCACAGAGGCGGCCTACGAGCAGTACTTC. It specifies CASTEAAYEQYF.

This clone appeared a few times. The chain recombines TRBV10-3 with TRBJ1-1, with 9 bases lining up with TRBD1. CDR1 ENHRY and CDR2 SYGVKD come from the germline V gene. The CDR3 has 17 residues. Trimming took 6 bases from V and 4 from J; bases not matched to a gene: 15. The CDR3 region has the DNA TGTGCCATCAGCCTACAGGGGGCGAGTAGTTTGAGCACTGAAGCTTTCTTT. It specifies CAISLQGASSLSTEAFF.

The chain employs TRBV4-2 and TRBJ2-1, with D maybe TRBD2 (5 bases). This CDR3 contains 15 residues. CDR1 and CDR2 (germline): LGHNA, YNFKEQ. Trimming took 4 bases from V and 8 from J, leaving 18 bases between them. Here the CDR3 DNA reads TGTGCCAGCAGCCCGACGATAAAGCGGTACGATGAGCAGTTCTTC. Encoded protein: CASSPTIKRYDEQFF.

The V call is TRBV5-1, the J call TRBJ2-7; no clear D gene. The CDR3 is made up of 15 amino acids. CDR1 and CDR2 from the germline V gene are SGHRS and YFSETQ. Trimming removed 7 bases at V and 2 bases at J, with 19 bases between. CDR3 bases: TGCGCCAGCTTCCCCGGAGCAGGCTCTGCCTACGAGCAGTACTTC. Translation gives CASFPGAGSAYEQYF. The whole variable domain, remainder taken from reference TRBV5-1 and TRBJ2-7, is KAGVTQTPRYLIKTRGQQVTLSCSPISGHRSVSWYQQTPGQGLQFLFEYFSETQRNKGNFPGRFSGRQFSNSRSEMNVSTLELGDSALYLCASFPGAGSAYEQYFGPGTRLTVT.

This clone is a singleton in its sample. The rearrangement uses TRBV9 and TRBJ2-1; 12 bases map to TRBD2. The CDR3 has 16 amino acids. With V trimmed by 0 bases and J by 4 bases, 2 bases remained unmatched. Germline CDR1 reads SGDLS; CDR2 reads YYNGEE. This CDR3 is CASSVGGLAGYNEQFF. For the CDR3, the DNA is TGTGCCAGCAGCGTAGGGGGACTAGCGGGTTACAATGAGCAGTTCTTC.